These 26 T cell receptor beta chains came from one sample sequenced in a study of T cell responses to AZD1222 COVID-19 vaccine. Sequencing was performed with immunoSEQ multiplex PCR; in TCRdb, only in-frame clones are kept and a portion is missing. This sample has 100,000 to 150,000 clones; roughly 86% occur once, and the top ten carry roughly 4.5%. The sequencing here drew on peripheral blood, taken on day 0 of AZD1222 vaccination. These receptor sequences come from an adult in good health.

CDR3 nucleotides: TGTGCCAGCTCACCAACAGGGGCCGCTAGAAACACCATATATTTT. This encodes CASSPTGAARNTIYF. The chain is built from TRBV18 and TRBJ1-3; 7 bases agree with TRBD1. CDR1 and CDR2 from the germline V gene are KGHSH and LQKENI. The ends lost 2 bases at V and 5 bases at J; junction bases unmatched: 6. The CDR3 length is 15 residues.

This clone is medium-sized in the sample. V and J are TRBV19 and TRBJ2-7; 8 bases match TRBD2. CDR1 and CDR2 from the germline V gene are LNHDA and SQIVND (reference sequence). This CDR3 has 14 amino acids. Trimming took 1 base from V and 4 from J; bases not matched to a gene: 3. Written as DNA, the CDR3 is TGTGCCAGTAGTATAGTGGCGGGAGGTTACGAGCAGTACTTC. This codes for CASSIVAGGYEQYF.

The V call is TRBV30, the J call TRBJ2-1; unclear D gene. Germline-derived CDR1 and CDR2 are GTSNPN and SVGIG (reference sequence). This CDR3 spans 15 amino acids. V gave up 2 bases and J gave up 0 bases, with 11 bases separating them. The CDR3 here is CAWSIDSSSYNEQFF. Here the CDR3 DNA reads TGTGCCTGGAGTATCGACTCGAGCTCCTACAATGAGCAGTTCTTC.

V usage is TRBV18 and J usage is TRBJ1-2; D call uncertain. Germline values: CDR1 KGHSH, CDR2 LQKENI. The V end was cut by 3 bases, the J end by 8 bases, with 4 bases between. The CDR3 consists of 10 residues. In nucleotides, the CDR3 is TGTGCCAGCTCACCGGGGGGCTACACCTTC. It specifies CASSPGGYTF.

The chain joins TRBV3-1 (or the pseudogene TRBV3-2) to TRBJ1-1; D gene unclear. Germline values: CDR1 LGHDT, CDR2 YNNKEL (reference sequence). Trimming took off 1 base at V and 4 bases at J, with 10 bases between the two ends. The length of the CDR3 is 14 residues. Written as DNA, the CDR3 is TGTGCCAGCAGCCAAGCTGTGATCCGCACTGAAGCTTTCTTT. Its protein is CASSQAVIRTEAFF.

This chain links TRBV4-1 with TRBJ2-2, with 9 bases lining up with TRBD2. The CDR3 spans 14 residues. CDR1 is MGHRA and CDR2 is YSYEKL in the germline V gene. J was trimmed by 3 bases and V by 8 bases; bases with no gene match: 4. The CDR3 region has the DNA TGCGCCAGCCGACTAGCGGAATACACCGGGGAGCTGTTTTTT. This sequence encodes CASRLAEYTGELFF.

J is TRBJ2-7 and V is TRBV18, with D perhaps TRBD1 (7 bases). V shed 3 bases and J shed 4 bases, with 16 bases lying between them. CDR3 size: 15 residues. CDR1 KGHSH and CDR2 LQKENI come from the germline V gene. CDR3 residues: CASSPNRGGGYEQYF. The CDR3 DNA reads as TGTGCCAGCTCACCCAACAGGGGAGGAGGGTACGAGCAGTACTTC. Full variable domain (remainder filled in from reference TRBV18 and TRBJ2-7): NAGVMQNPRHLVRRRGQEARLRCSPMKGHSHVYWYRQLPEEGLKFMVYLQKENIIDESGMPKERFSAEFPKEGPSILRIQQVVRGDSAAYFCASSPNRGGGYEQYFGPGTRLTVT.

The chain links TRBV18 to TRBJ2-2, with TRBD2 matching over 13 bases. The V and J ends lost 2 bases and 5 bases, in that order; junction bases with no gene match: 2. The CDR3 runs 16 residues. Per the germline V gene, CDR1 is KGHSH and CDR2 is LQKENI. The CDR3 coding sequence is TGTGCCAGCTCACCAACGACTAGCGGGGGGACCGGGGAGCTGTTTTTT. As protein: CASSPTTSGGTGELFF.

The V and J genes are TRBV6-5 and TRBJ1-1; D not certain. Germline-derived CDR1 and CDR2 are MNHEY and SVGAGI. The V end was cut by 2 bases, the J end by 1 base, with 11 bases between. This CDR3 is 15 amino acids long. This CDR3 is CASSYDSRANTEAFF. The DNA of the CDR3 is TGTGCCAGCAGTTACGATTCTAGGGCGAACACTGAAGCTTTCTTT.

The chain carries TRBV9 and TRBJ2-4, with D perhaps matching TRBD1 (6 bases). Germline CDR1 reads SGDLS; CDR2 reads YYNGEE. The CDR3 sequence is 13 residues long. The V end lost 3 bases, the J end lost 8 bases, and 12 bases lay between the germline ends. CDR3 in amino acids: CASSGPEGDIQYF. The CDR3 region has the DNA TGTGCCAGCAGCGGCCCAGAGGGGGACATTCAGTACTTC.

Written as DNA, the CDR3 is TGTGCCAGCAGCCCCCTAGCGACGAGCACCGGGGAGCTGTTTTTT. Its protein product is CASSPLATSTGELFF. The chain links TRBV3-1 (or the pseudogene TRBV3-2) to TRBJ2-2; D is perhaps TRBD2 (6 bases). Germline CDR1 reads LGHDT; CDR2 reads YNNKEL (reference sequence). The CDR3 has 15 residues. V lost 4 bases to trimming and J lost 4 bases, with 13 bases between them.

This clone has only one observation. V gene TRBV11-2 combines with J gene TRBJ2-3, with D perhaps matching TRBD2 (5 bases). The CDR3 contains 13 residues. V dropped 3 bases and J dropped 5 bases, with 9 bases sitting between them. Per the germline V gene, CDR1 is SGHAT and CDR2 is FQNNGV. CDR3 residues: CASSLGDRDTQYF. As DNA, the CDR3 is TGTGCCAGCAGCTTGGGAGATAGAGATACGCAGTATTTT.

The V gene is TRBV6-5, the J gene TRBJ1-6, with D possibly being TRBD1 (5 bases). Per germline, CDR1 MNHEY and CDR2 SVGAGI. Trimming took off 0 bases at V and 7 bases at J, with 13 bases between the two ends. The length of the CDR3 is 16 residues. CDR3 protein: CASSYSSLSGNSPLHF. CDR3 sequence (DNA): TGTGCCAGCAGTTACTCGAGTCTTTCAGGGAATTCACCCCTCCACTTT.

This clone occurred a few times. V usage is TRBV27 and J usage is TRBJ2-7; D is possibly TRBD1 or TRBD2 (5 bases each). This CDR3 has 14 amino acids. Deletions cut 5 bases from V and 0 bases from J, with 11 bases between. Germline values: CDR1 MNHEY, CDR2 SMNVEV (reference sequence). For the CDR3, the DNA is TGTGCCAGCAGTCCGTGGGACGGCTCCTACGAGCAGTACTTC. As protein: CASSPWDGSYEQYF.

A remark on this clone: This likely comes from a read error, as the CDR3 has no conserved phenylalanine or tryptophan at its end. It is unclear where the CDR3 begins or ends on the DNA, so no DNA is shown, and the CDR3 is as TCRdb lists it. The rearrangement uses TRBV20-1 and TRBJ2-7. Both ends counted, the CDR3 spans 9 residues. CDR1 and CDR2 (germline): DFQATT, SNEGSKA (reference sequence). The CDR3: CSASGDDPL.

The chain is built from TRBV27 and TRBJ2-3; 8 nucleotides agree with TRBD2. Losses at the gene ends were 2 bases for V and 5 bases for J; bases not matched to a gene: 6. Germline CDR1 MNHEY, CDR2 SMNVEV (reference sequence). This CDR3 contains 15 residues. The chain's CDR3 is CASSLGAGVRDTQYF. The DNA for the CDR3 is TGTGCCAGCAGTTTAGGAGCGGGGGTCAGAGATACGCAGTATTTT.

The chain uses TRBV4-1 and TRBJ1-1; D not certain. Trimming removed 0 bases at V and 0 bases at J, with 5 bases between. This CDR3 is built from 14 residues. CDR1 and CDR2 (germline): MGHRA, YSYEKL. In DNA, the CDR3 is TGCGCCAGCAGCCAAGATTGGCTGAACACTGAAGCTTTCTTT. Translating it yields CASSQDWLNTEAFF.

The sample holds one count of this clone. V usage is TRBV4-1 and J usage is TRBJ2-7; tentatively, D is TRBD2 (6 bases). V was shortened by 1 base and J by 2 bases, with 12 bases between the two germline ends. The CDR3 is 15 residues long. Germline V gives CDR1 MGHRA, CDR2 YSYEKL. The CDR3 is CASSQVVGGTYEQYF. CDR3 nucleotides: TGCGCCAGCAGCCAAGTCGTTGGGGGGACCTACGAGCAGTACTTC.

This chain links TRBV19 with TRBJ2-7; weak D call: TRBD1 (5 bases). The CDR3 length is 14 residues. V was cut by 1 base and J by 3 bases, with 10 bases left in between. Germline V CDR1 and CDR2: LNHDA, SQIVND (reference sequence). CDR3 bases: TGTGCCAGTAGTATAGGTCAGGGTAGCTACGAGCAGTACTTC. Its protein product is CASSIGQGSYEQYF.

The chain carries TRBV6-5 and TRBJ2-4, with D unresolved. Trimming took 7 bases from V and 6 from J, leaving 13 bases between them. The CDR3 runs 13 residues. Per the germline V gene, CDR1 is MNHEY and CDR2 is SVGAGI. As DNA, the CDR3 is TGTGCCAGCACCCAGACTGACGCAAACATTCAGTACTTC. This sequence encodes CASTQTDANIQYF.

The chain employs TRBV9 and TRBJ2-2; 7 nucleotides match TRBD1. The CDR3 covers 14 residues. V gave up 5 bases and J gave up 0 bases; unmatched junction bases: 1. The germline V gene encodes CDR1 SGDLS and CDR2 YYNGEE. The CDR3 bases are TGTGCCAGCAGTCAGGGGGCGAACACCGGGGAGCTGTTTTTT. Translating it yields CASSQGANTGELFF.

This chain joins TRBV6-6 and TRBJ1-2; TRBD1 agrees at 9 bases. Germline V CDR1 and CDR2: MNHNY, SVGAGI (reference sequence). The CDR3 length is 14 residues. The ends lost 6 bases at V and 2 bases at J; junction bases unmatched: 4. CDR3 DNA: TGTGCCAGCAGCAGGACAGGGGCGAACTATGGCTACACCTTC. This gives the protein CASSRTGANYGYTF.

This rearrangement joins TRBV15 to TRBJ2-3, with TRBD2 identical over 12 bases. Germline trimming cut 4 bases from V and 2 bases from J; bases unmatched to any gene: 4. CDR3 length equals 16 residues. The germline V gene encodes CDR1 LNHNV and CDR2 YYDKDF (reference sequence). CDR3 loop: CATSTRLAGATDTQYF. CDR3 bases: TGTGCCACCAGCACCAGACTAGCGGGGGCCACAGATACGCAGTATTTT.

This chain uses TRBV19 with TRBJ2-5, with 7 bases that match TRBD2. V shed 1 base and J 2 bases; nucleotides not matched to a gene: 13. The CDR3 loop spans 18 amino acids. Germline values: CDR1 LNHDA, CDR2 SQIVND (reference sequence). CDR3 residues: CASSIGVRGSTEQETQYF. CDR3 DNA sequence: TGTGCCAGTAGTATAGGAGTGCGGGGGTCGACGGAACAAGAGACCCAGTACTTC.

In this sample, this clone turned up a few times. V is TRBV9 and J is TRBJ2-1; 9 bases line up with TRBD2. V lost 1 base, J lost 8 bases, and 22 bases stayed unmatched. In germline, CDR1 is SGDLS, CDR2 YYNGEE. The CDR3 has 20 amino acids. CDR3 nucleotides: TGTGCCAGCAGCGTAATGACGGGAGTAGTTGCGGGAGGGCCAAAGGATGAGCAGTTCTTC. Translated, it gives CASSVMTGVVAGGPKDEQFF. The variable domain in full, with the rest retrieved from reference TRBV9 and TRBJ2-1, is DSGVTQTPKHLITATGQRVTLRCSPRSGDLSVYWYQQSLDQGLQFLIQYYNGEERAKGNILERFSAQQFPDLHSELNLSSLELGDSALYFCASSVMTGVVAGGPKDEQFFGPGTRLTVL.

The chain uses TRBV7-9 and TRBJ2-1; 12 bases fit TRBD2. Germline trimming cut 2 bases from V and 8 bases from J; bases unmatched to any gene: 13. CDR1 SEHNR and CDR2 FQNEAQ come from the germline V gene (reference sequence). The CDR3 has 18 amino acids. CDR3 loop: CASSLSSLGLAGLDEQFF. The CDR3 nucleotides read TGTGCCAGCAGCTTATCATCATTGGGACTAGCGGGCTTAGATGAGCAGTTCTTC.